The clone carrying this TCR beta chain was recorded only once. This entry comes from a study of T cell responses to AZD1222 COVID-19 vaccine. TCRdb's table, derived via immunoSEQ multiplex PCR, lists solely in-frame clones and lacks some. Found here are about 120,000 clones, more than 75% of them singletons; the top ten hold over 3%. In germline, CDR1 is SGHRS, CDR2 YFSETQ. This CDR3 spans 12 amino acids. Trimming took off 4 bases at V and 8 bases at J, with 12 bases between the two ends. The chain is built from TRBV5-1 and TRBJ1-2, with D uncertain. Specimen: peripheral blood, collected on day 0 of AZD1222 vaccination. The receptor's source is an adult in good health. CDR3 nucleotides: TGCGCCAGCAGCGAGTATGGCGGCGGCTACACCTTC. This translates into CASSEYGGGYTF.